A single sample is the source of the 9 T cell receptor beta chains below, sequenced in a study of T cell clones after liver transplantation. Profiled with immunoSEQ multiplex PCR; TCRdb holds only in-frame clones, not every one. This sample yields about 72,000 clones, of which over 85% are seen a single time; approximately 2.4% belongs to the top ten. Sequencing was performed on CD4+ T cells from blood, taken before liver transplant. Source of these receptors: a human donor who received a liver transplant.

This chain joins TRBV5-4 and TRBJ2-3; weak D call: TRBD1 (6 bases). The CDR3 extends over 15 amino acids. V was shortened by 4 bases and J by 4 bases, with 16 bases between the two germline ends. Looked up from germline, CDR1 is SGHNT and CDR2 is YYREEE (reference sequence). The CDR3 region is CASSPTTGSPDTQYF. The CDR3 DNA sequence: TGTGCCAGCAGCCCCACAACAGGGTCCCCAGATACGCAGTATTTT.

This clone was observed a single time. The chain combines TRBV29-1 with TRBJ2-2; 7 nucleotides match TRBD2. CDR3 length: 14 amino acids. The V and J ends lost 4 bases and 4 bases, in that order; junction bases with no gene match: 6. Per the germline V gene, CDR1 is SQVTM and CDR2 is ANQGSEA. DNA of the CDR3: TGCAGCGTTGGGATTGGGGGGGTCACCGGGGAGCTGTTTTTT. Translation gives CSVGIGGVTGELFF.

The chain combines TRBV9 with TRBJ2-3; the D is unclear. V was shortened by 4 bases and J by 2 bases, with 5 bases between the two germline ends. CDR3 length: 12 amino acids. Looked up from germline, CDR1 is SGDLS and CDR2 is YYNGEE. The CDR3 reads CASSPHTDTQYF. The CDR3 nucleotides read TGTGCCAGCAGCCCTCACACAGATACGCAGTATTTT.

The CDR3 spells CASSQDIGTGELFF. CDR3 sequence (DNA): TGTGCCAGCAGCCAAGATATCGGGACCGGGGAGCTGTTTTTT. J is TRBJ2-2 and V is TRBV14; D not certain. Per the germline V gene, CDR1 is SGHDN and CDR2 is FVKESK. CDR3 length: 14 residues. V lost 0 bases and J 5 bases, leaving 7 bases between the germline ends.

This chain joins TRBV4-1 and TRBJ2-7, with 10 positions matching TRBD2. Germline CDR1 reads MGHRA; CDR2 reads YSYEKL. CDR3 length: 15 amino acids. J was trimmed by 4 bases and V by 4 bases; bases with no gene match: 7. DNA of the CDR3: TGCGCCAGCAGCCCCCCTAGCGGGAGAAATTACGAGCAGTACTTC. Its translation: CASSPPSGRNYEQYF.

The chain links TRBV7-3 to TRBJ2-1; 7 bases agree with TRBD2. CDR1 SGHTA and CDR2 FQGTGA come from the germline V gene. V lost 5 bases, J lost 0 bases, and 4 bases stayed unmatched. The CDR3 is made up of 15 amino acids. Here the CDR3 DNA reads TGTGCCAGCAGCCCGAGCGGGGTCTCCTACAATGAGCAGTTCTTC. It translates to CASSPSGVSYNEQFF.

This chain joins TRBV30 and TRBJ1-3, with D uncertain. CDR3 length: 13 amino acids. V was cut by 2 bases and J by 0 bases, with 5 bases left in between. CDR1 and CDR2 (germline): GTSNPN, SVGIG (reference sequence). Written as DNA, the CDR3 is TGTGCCTGGAGTCAGAGCTCTGGAAACACCATATATTTT. This encodes CAWSQSSGNTIYF.

The CDR3 loop is CASRNVWRDRGEKFYGYTF. The DNA of the CDR3 is TGTGCCAGCAGAAACGTCTGGCGGGACAGGGGGGAGAAATTCTATGGCTACACCTTC. The genes are TRBV7-9 and TRBJ1-2; 11 bases agree with TRBD1. The germline CDR1 and CDR2 sequences are SEHNR and FQNEAQ (reference sequence). This CDR3 is 19 amino acids long. V was pared by 6 bases and J by 4 bases, with 19 bases of the junction left unmatched.

V and J are TRBV7-2 and TRBJ2-1; no definite D call. The CDR3 totals 15 residues. CDR1 is SGHTA and CDR2 is FQGNSA in the germline V gene. With 4 bases removed from V and 5 bases from J, the gap between germline ends came to 15 bases. CDR3 in DNA: TGTGCCAGCAGCTCTGACGGACGGCCTAACAATGAGCAGTTCTTC. Translating it yields CASSSDGRPNNEQFF. Combining the CDR3 with reference TRBV7-2 and TRBJ2-1 gives the whole variable domain GAGVSQSPSNKVTEKGKDVELRCDPISGHTALYWYRQSLGQGLEFLIYFQGNSAPDKSGLPSDRFSAERTGGSVSTLTIQRTQQEDSAVYLCASSSDGRPNNEQFFGPGTRLTVL.